These T cell receptor beta chains were read from a single sample in a study of technical replicates of blood from several donors. Clones were read by immunoSEQ multiplex PCR, and TCRdb kept only the in-frame ones, dropping some. Here the sample spans around 62,000 clones, under 98% being singletons. Input material: T cells isolated from PBMCs. All receptors come from a human donor in good health. CDR3s include the opening cysteine and the closing phenylalanine or tryptophan. The order of the fields is CDR3 length, J gene, D gene, V gene, clone size, CDR3 DNA, CDR3 protein. A D gene is named only where the DNA matches it firmly. The size field is filled for only some rows; it gives once, few, many or a size class.

CDR3 length: 14
J gene: TRBJ1-1
D gene: -
V gene: TRBV2
clone size: -
CDR3 DNA: TGTGCCAGCAGTGTAATGGGCAGAAACACTGAAGCTTTCTTT
CDR3 protein: CASSVMGRNTEAFF

CDR3 length: 13
J gene: TRBJ2-2
D gene: -
V gene: TRBV11-3
clone size: -
CDR3 DNA: TGTGCCAGCAGCTTAGATCCCAGCGGGGAGCTGTTTTTT
CDR3 protein: CASSLDPSGELFF

CDR3 length: 15
J gene: TRBJ2-2
D gene: TRBD1
V gene: TRBV6-6
clone size: -
CDR3 DNA: TGTGCCAGCAGTCTTAGACAGGGGGCAGGCGGGGAGCTGTTTTTT
CDR3 protein: CASSLRQGAGGELFF

CDR3 length: 15
J gene: TRBJ1-4
D gene: -
V gene: TRBV6-1
clone size: once
CDR3 DNA: TGTGCCAGCAGTGAATCGGCGGCAACTAATGAAAAACTGTTTTTT
CDR3 protein: CASSESAATNEKLFF

CDR3 length: 12
J gene: TRBJ2-7
D gene: -
V gene: TRBV11-2
clone size: once
CDR3 DNA: TGTGCCAGCAGCGGGGACAACTACGAGCAGTACTTC
CDR3 protein: CASSGDNYEQYF

CDR3 length: 16
J gene: TRBJ2-1
D gene: TRBD2
V gene: TRBV27
clone size: -
CDR3 DNA: TGTGCCAGCAGATTCGACCCTAGCGGGGATAACAATGAGCAGTTCTTC
CDR3 protein: CASRFDPSGDNNEQFF

CDR3 length: 14
J gene: TRBJ2-1
D gene: -
V gene: TRBV28
clone size: -
CDR3 DNA: TGTGCCACCGACCTTTACCGGGACAACAATGAGCAGTTCTTC
CDR3 protein: CATDLYRDNNEQFF

CDR3 length: 14
J gene: TRBJ1-3
D gene: -
V gene: TRBV11-3
clone size: -
CDR3 DNA: TGTGCCAGCAGCTTAGATAGTTCTGGAAACACCATATATTTT
CDR3 protein: CASSLDSSGNTIYF

CDR3 length: 15
J gene: TRBJ2-7
D gene: TRBD2
V gene: TRBV9
clone size: -
CDR3 DNA: TGTGCCAGCGGTGATGGACTAGCGGGATTAGGCGAGCAGTACTTC
CDR3 protein: CASGDGLAGLGEQYF

CDR3 length: 14
J gene: TRBJ1-2
D gene: TRBD1
V gene: TRBV27
clone size: -
CDR3 DNA: TGTGCCAGCAGTGCCTACCGGGACAGCGATGGCTACACCTTC
CDR3 protein: CASSAYRDSDGYTF

CDR3 length: 15
J gene: TRBJ2-3
D gene: TRBD2
V gene: TRBV9
clone size: -
CDR3 DNA: TGTGCCAGCAGCGTAGTGGCGGGAGCGTCGGATACGCAGTATTTT
CDR3 protein: CASSVVAGASDTQYF

CDR3 length: 14
J gene: TRBJ1-5
D gene: -
V gene: TRBV7-9
clone size: -
CDR3 DNA: TGTGCCAGCAGCGGAAGGGGGGAGGGACAGCCCCAGCATTTT
CDR3 protein: CASSGRGEGQPQHF

CDR3 length: 16
J gene: TRBJ2-3
D gene: -
V gene: TRBV18
clone size: -
CDR3 DNA: TGTGCCAGCTCACCCCCTGGACAGGGAGGGGCGGATACGCAGTATTTT
CDR3 protein: CASSPPGQGGADTQYF

CDR3 length: 16
J gene: TRBJ1-1
D gene: TRBD1
V gene: TRBV19
clone size: -
CDR3 DNA: TGTGCCAGTAGTATGCCTAAGGGGGCGATGAACACTGAAGCTTTCTTT
CDR3 protein: CASSMPKGAMNTEAFF

CDR3 length: 14
J gene: TRBJ1-2
D gene: -
V gene: TRBV6-7
clone size: -
CDR3 DNA: TGTGCCAGCAATAGGGGCACAGTCATCTATGGCTACACCTTC
CDR3 protein: CASNRGTVIYGYTF

CDR3 length: 16
J gene: TRBJ2-1
D gene: TRBD2
V gene: TRBV6-6
clone size: once
CDR3 DNA: TGTGCCAGCAGTTACTACCCCCCTAGCGGGAGAGATGAGCAGTTCTTC
CDR3 protein: CASSYYPPSGRDEQFF

CDR3 length: 17
J gene: TRBJ1-2
D gene: -
V gene: TRBV27
clone size: -
CDR3 DNA: TGTGCCAGCAGTTTAATTGGCCTCCAGGGTCTCTCCTATGGCTACACCTTC
CDR3 protein: CASSLIGLQGLSYGYTF

CDR3 length: 17
J gene: TRBJ1-3
D gene: TRBD1
V gene: TRBV14
clone size: -
CDR3 DNA: TGTGCCAGCAGCCGTCGGACAGGGGGAATGGATGGAAACACCATATATTTT
CDR3 protein: CASSRRTGGMDGNTIYF

CDR3 length: 15
J gene: TRBJ2-6
D gene: -
V gene: TRBV6-1
clone size: -
CDR3 DNA: TGTGCCAGCAGTGAATCCGGCTCTGGGGCCAACGTCCTGACTTTC
CDR3 protein: CASSESGSGANVLTF

CDR3 length: 17
J gene: TRBJ2-5
D gene: TRBD2
V gene: TRBV7-3
clone size: -
CDR3 DNA: TGTGCCAGCAGCTTAAGTGGACTAGCGGGACAACAAGAGACCCAGTACTTC
CDR3 protein: CASSLSGLAGQQETQYF

CDR3 length: 15
J gene: TRBJ2-3
D gene: -
V gene: TRBV4-1
clone size: -
CDR3 DNA: TGCGCCAGCAGCCCTTCTAGCGAGGGCACAGATACGCAGTATTTT
CDR3 protein: CASSPSSEGTDTQYF

CDR3 length: 15
J gene: TRBJ1-1
D gene: TRBD1
V gene: TRBV9
clone size: -
CDR3 DNA: TGTGCCAGCAGCTGGACAGGGGCAATGAACACTGAAGCTTTCTTT
CDR3 protein: CASSWTGAMNTEAFF

CDR3 length: 15
J gene: TRBJ1-1
D gene: -
V gene: TRBV18
clone size: -
CDR3 DNA: TGTGCCAGCTCTCAAATGGGGCAGATGAACACTGAAGCTTTCTTT
CDR3 protein: CASSQMGQMNTEAFF

CDR3 length: 14
J gene: TRBJ1-1
D gene: -
V gene: TRBV19
clone size: -
CDR3 DNA: TGTGCCAGTAGAGTTTGGAGTTCATACACTGAAGCTTTCTTT
CDR3 protein: CASRVWSSYTEAFF

CDR3 length: 15
J gene: TRBJ1-2
D gene: -
V gene: TRBV19
clone size: -
CDR3 DNA: TGTGCCAGTAGCTTATTAGGGGGAGCGGACTATGGCTACACCTTC
CDR3 protein: CASSLLGGADYGYTF

CDR3 length: 14
J gene: TRBJ2-1
D gene: -
V gene: TRBV9
clone size: -
CDR3 DNA: TGTGCCAGCAGCGTTACTCGCACCTACAATGAGCAGTTCTTC
CDR3 protein: CASSVTRTYNEQFF

CDR3 length: 15
J gene: TRBJ2-3
D gene: -
V gene: TRBV30
clone size: -
CDR3 DNA: TGTGCCTGGAGTGTACGAGCGGAGAGCACAGATACGCAGTATTTT
CDR3 protein: CAWSVRAESTDTQYF

CDR3 length: 14
J gene: TRBJ2-1
D gene: -
V gene: TRBV14
clone size: -
CDR3 DNA: TGTGCCAGCAGCCCCCGCCCGGGATACAATGAGCAGTTCTTC
CDR3 protein: CASSPRPGYNEQFF

CDR3 length: 14
J gene: TRBJ1-1
D gene: -
V gene: TRBV7-3
clone size: -
CDR3 DNA: TGTGCCAGCAGCTATACAGGGTCGCGCACTGAAGCTTTCTTT
CDR3 protein: CASSYTGSRTEAFF

CDR3 length: 13
J gene: TRBJ2-7
D gene: TRBD1
V gene: TRBV14
clone size: -
CDR3 DNA: TGTGCCAGCTCGGGACAGGGGCCCTACGAGCAGTACTTC
CDR3 protein: CASSGQGPYEQYF

CDR3 length: 15
J gene: TRBJ2-3
D gene: TRBD2
V gene: TRBV9
clone size: -
CDR3 DNA: TGTGCCAGCAGCGTGTCTAGCGGCAGCACAGATACGCAGTATTTT
CDR3 protein: CASSVSSGSTDTQYF

CDR3 length: 15
J gene: TRBJ2-1
D gene: TRBD2
V gene: TRBV4-3
clone size: -
CDR3 DNA: TGCGCCAGCAGCCAACTAGCGGGAGTCTACAATGAGCAGTTCTTC
CDR3 protein: CASSQLAGVYNEQFF

CDR3 length: 13
J gene: TRBJ1-4
D gene: -
V gene: TRBV6-1
clone size: -
CDR3 DNA: TGTGCCAGCAGCCGGGGGGCTAATGAAAAACTGTTTTTT
CDR3 protein: CASSRGANEKLFF

CDR3 length: 15
J gene: TRBJ1-3
D gene: -
V gene: TRBV6-5
clone size: -
CDR3 DNA: TGTGCCAGCAGTCCCTCAGGTTACTCTGGAAACACCATATATTTT
CDR3 protein: CASSPSGYSGNTIYF